Following are 12 T cell receptor beta chains from one sample sequenced in a study of shared clonotypes between healthy human individuals. Measured with immunoSEQ multiplex PCR; TCRdb has only the in-frame clones, and not every one. The sample contains 2 million to 2.5 million clones, about 94% of which appear only once. Sample: naive CD4+ T cells sorted from blood. Subset in this sample: CD45RA+ positively selected. These TCRs come from a man between 18 and 35 years old in good health.

This chain joins TRBV2 and TRBJ1-1; D call uncertain. The germline V gene has CDR1 SNHLY and CDR2 FYNNEI. V lost 8 bases and J lost 1, with 11 bases in between. The CDR3 is 13 residues long. CDR3 DNA sequence: TGTGCCAGCCGTGGGGTTCGGAACACTGAAGCTTTCTTT. Translating it yields CASRGVRNTEAFF.

The chain is built from TRBV18 and TRBJ2-5, with TRBD2 matching over 11 bases. The CDR3 sequence is 13 residues long. The trim removed 6 bases at V and 5 bases at J, leaving 2 bases unmatched. From germline, CDR1 is KGHSH and CDR2 LQKENI. The CDR3 region is CASSGTSGETQYF. The CDR3, as DNA: TGTGCCAGCTCCGGGACTAGCGGTGAGACCCAGTACTTC.

This clone was recorded once. V and J are TRBV6-5 and TRBJ1-1, with D hard to call. Per the germline V gene, CDR1 is MNHEY and CDR2 is SVGAGI. The ends were cut back, 6 bases at V and 6 bases at J, with 14 bases in the middle. There are 13 residues in the CDR3. CDR3 bases: TGTGCCAGCAGCCCCTCTGGGTACCCTGAAGCTTTCTTT. This encodes CASSPSGYPEAFF.

Comments on this clone: Other DNA sequences in this specimen translate into the identical CDR3. The chain joins TRBV6-5 to TRBJ1-1; D is ambiguous. V gave up 4 bases and J gave up 0 bases, with 9 bases separating them. The CDR3 runs 14 residues. From germline, CDR1 is MNHEY and CDR2 SVGAGI. CDR3 nucleotides: TGTGCCAGCAGTTCGGGTGGAATGAACACTGAAGCTTTCTTT. This encodes CASSSGGMNTEAFF.

Note on this clone: The sample contains more than one DNA sequence encoding this CDR3. The genes are TRBV7-9 and TRBJ1-5; D not certain. CDR1 SEHNR and CDR2 FQNEAQ come from the germline V gene (reference sequence). Deletions cut 1 base from V and 1 base from J, with 5 bases between. The CDR3 length is 14 residues. The CDR3 protein is CASSLDSSNQPQHF. The CDR3 bases are TGTGCCAGCAGCTTAGATTCGAGCAATCAGCCCCAGCATTTT. Full variable domain (rest looked up from reference TRBV7-9 and TRBJ1-5): DTGVSQNPRHKITKRGQNVTFRCDPISEHNRLYWYRQTLGQGPEFLTYFQNEAQLEKSRLLSDRFSAERPKGSFSTLEIQRTEQGDSAMYLCASSLDSSNQPQHFGDGTRLSIL.

V is TRBV18 and J is TRBJ1-1; D is perhaps TRBD1 (5 bases). The CDR3 covers 15 residues. Trimming stripped 1 base from V and 1 base from J, with 10 bases between. From germline, CDR1 is KGHSH and CDR2 LQKENI. The CDR3 region has the DNA TGTGCCAGCTCACCACTGACAGTACCGAACACTGAAGCTTTCTTT. It specifies CASSPLTVPNTEAFF.

The V gene is TRBV6-5, the J gene TRBJ2-3; D possibly matches TRBD1 or TRBD2 (5 bases each). Germline loops: CDR1 MNHEY, CDR2 SVGAGI. The length of the CDR3 is 14 residues. The V end was cut by 10 bases, the J end by 0 bases, with 14 bases between. The CDR3 DNA reads as TGTGCCACACGGGACGGACCTAGCACAGATACGCAGTATTTT. Its translation: CATRDGPSTDTQYF.

The J gene is TRBJ2-1, the V gene TRBV2, with TRBD2 matching 11 bases. The ends lost 1 base at V and 8 bases at J; junction bases unmatched: 10. The CDR3 extends over 17 amino acids. Germline CDR1 SNHLY, CDR2 FYNNEI. Here the CDR3 reads CASSEGPVAGGPYEQFF. DNA of the CDR3: TGTGCCAGCAGTGAAGGGCCTGTAGCGGGGGGGCCGTATGAGCAGTTCTTC.

V and J are TRBV15 and TRBJ2-7; D is unclear. Trimming left V 0 bases short and J 2 bases short, with 8 bases between. The germline V gene has CDR1 LNHNV and CDR2 YYDKDF (reference sequence). The CDR3 has 14 amino acids. CDR3 region: CATSRDTWAYEQYF. The CDR3 DNA sequence: TGTGCCACCAGCAGAGATACGTGGGCCTACGAGCAGTACTTC.

V gene TRBV2 combines with J gene TRBJ2-1, with 8 bases matching TRBD1. Per the germline V gene, CDR1 is SNHLY and CDR2 is FYNNEI. This CDR3 has 12 residues. V shed 5 bases, J shed 6 bases, and the junction held 0 bases outside the gene matches. CDR3 nucleotide sequence: TGTGCCAGCAGTCAGGGGGCCAATGAGCAGTTCTTC. Protein: CASSQGANEQFF.

The chain has TRBV6-5 and TRBJ2-7, with 9 bases aligning to TRBD1. The germline V gene has CDR1 MNHEY and CDR2 SVGAGI. The CDR3 is 14 residues long. Germline trimming cut 5 bases from V and 4 bases from J; bases unmatched to any gene: 6. CDR3 nucleotides: TGTGCCAGCAGTGCTCGGACAGGGGTTTACGAGCAGTACTTC. This sequence encodes CASSARTGVYEQYF.

This clone is a singleton in its sample. The chain couples TRBV9 to TRBJ2-1; D possibly corresponds to TRBD1 (5 bases). Germline V lookup: CDR1 SGDLS, CDR2 YYNGEE. The CDR3 contains 15 residues. Deletions cut 4 bases from V and 0 bases from J, with 11 bases between. The CDR3 nucleotides are TGTGCCAGCAGCAACCACAGGAGCTCCTACAATGAGCAGTTCTTC. Translated: CASSNHRSSYNEQFF.